One and the same sample provided the 10 T cell receptor beta chains below, sequenced in a study of blood T cell repertoires in COVID-19. Clones were sequenced by immunoSEQ multiplex PCR, and TCRdb holds only the in-frame ones, with some missing. The sample has about 440,000 clones; 70% to 90% are singletons. Sequencing used PBMCs or T cells enriched from blood (not recorded which). The receptor set was obtained from a woman aged 18-29 years with acute COVID-19.

The rearrangement links TRBV9 to TRBJ2-1, with TRBD2 matching 8 bases. The germline V gene encodes CDR1 SGDLS and CDR2 YYNGEE. The length of the CDR3 is 15 residues. Germline trimming cut 0 bases from V and 4 bases from J; bases unmatched to any gene: 3. Here the CDR3 reads CASSVDSGGYNEQFF. CDR3 bases: TGTGCCAGCAGCGTAGACAGCGGGGGATACAATGAGCAGTTCTTC.

The chain couples TRBV27 to TRBJ2-1, with a tentative D call TRBD1 (6 bases). There are 14 residues in the CDR3. CDR1 is MNHEY and CDR2 is SMNVEV in the germline V gene (reference sequence). With 2 bases removed from V and 10 bases from J, the gap between germline ends came to 15 bases. The CDR3, as DNA: TGTGCCAGCAGTTTACCTGGGGGCGGGTACGAGCAGTTCTTC. This codes for CASSLPGGGYEQFF.

This rearrangement joins TRBV6-5 to TRBJ1-2; TRBD1 is a possible D gene (5 bases). There are 14 residues in the CDR3. V lost 5 bases and J lost 7, with 17 bases in between. CDR1 and CDR2 from the germline V gene are MNHEY and SVGAGI. The CDR3 DNA reads TGTGCCAGCAGTAAGAGCGGGGCCGGGGGTGGCTACACCTTC. It specifies CASSKSGAGGGYTF.

The rearrangement joins TRBV27 to TRBJ1-6, with unresolved D. This CDR3 comprises 15 residues. The ends were cut back, 4 bases at V and 0 bases at J, with 7 bases in the middle. Germline V gene lookup returns CDR1 MNHEY and CDR2 SMNVEV (reference sequence). CDR3 region: CASSSKSSYNSPLHF. The CDR3 DNA reads as TGTGCCAGCAGTTCAAAGAGCTCCTATAATTCACCCCTCCACTTT.

This chain connects TRBV25-1 to TRBJ2-5, with 8 positions matching TRBD2. The V gene's germline CDR1 is MGHDK and CDR2 SYGVNS. V lost 1 base and J lost 2; bases outside the gene matches: 3. The CDR3 is 15 amino acids. The CDR3 nucleotides read TGTGCCAGCAGTGAATTTCGGGGGGGTCAAGAGACCCAGTACTTC. This sequence encodes CASSEFRGGQETQYF. Complete variable domain (other parts from reference TRBV25-1 and TRBJ2-5): EADIYQTPRYLVIGTGKKITLECSQTMGHDKMYWYQQDPGMELHLIHYSYGVNSTEKGDLSSESTVSRIRTEHFPLTLESARPSHTSQYLCASSEFRGGQETQYFGPGTRLLVL.

The chain links TRBV5-4 to TRBJ1-1; D possibly corresponds to TRBD1 (6 bases). There are 14 residues in the CDR3. Germline lookup yields CDR1 SGHNT and CDR2 YYREEE (reference sequence). The ends were cut back, 7 bases at V and 5 bases at J, with 18 bases in the middle. Here the CDR3 DNA reads TGTGCCAGCGCAACGGGGGGGCTTGGGACTGAAGCTTTCTTT. It codes for CASATGGLGTEAFF.

The chain employs TRBV7-2 and TRBJ2-7; TRBD1 matches at 7 bases. The length of the CDR3 is 14 residues. Germline values: CDR1 SGHTA, CDR2 FQGNSA. V was clipped by 5 bases and J by 5 bases; unmatched bases: 9. CDR3 in amino acids: CASSMGQTRNEQYF. CDR3 DNA: TGTGCCAGCAGCATGGGACAGACCCGTAACGAGCAGTACTTC.

The chain is built from TRBV10-3 and TRBJ2-5; D is possibly TRBD1 (6 bases). There are 14 residues in the CDR3. Trimming shortened V by 6 bases and J by 2 bases, and 13 bases separated the two germline ends. Germline V gives CDR1 ENHRY, CDR2 SYGVKD. CDR3 residues: CAISETGRQETQYF. The CDR3, as DNA: TGTGCCATCAGCGAGACAGGACGACAAGAGACCCAGTACTTC.

CDR3 protein: CATSRGQSAGQGVLQPQHF. The CDR3 nucleotides read TGTGCCACCAGCAGAGGCCAATCGGCGGGACAGGGTGTCCTACAGCCCCAGCATTTT. The chain joins TRBV15 to TRBJ1-5; TRBD1 matches 9 bases. CDR3 size: 19 residues. After removal of 1 base from V and 7 bases from J, the junction contained 17 bases not matched to a gene. The germline V gene encodes CDR1 LNHNV and CDR2 YYDKDF (reference sequence).

The chain uses TRBV11-2 and TRBJ1-1; D is perhaps TRBD1 (6 bases). V was cut by 5 bases and J by 1 base, with 14 bases left in between. Germline values: CDR1 SGHAT, CDR2 FQNNGV. The CDR3 is made up of 15 amino acids. The CDR3 DNA follows: TGTGCCAGCAGCAGACAGGTTTATGGGAACACTGAAGCTTTCTTT. Amino acid sequence: CASSRQVYGNTEAFF. The full variable domain, in which reference TRBV11-2 and TRBJ1-1 provide the parts outside the CDR3, is EAGVAQSPRYKIIEKRQSVAFWCNPISGHATLYWYQQILGQGPKLLIQFQNNGVVDDSQLPKDRFSAERLKGVDSTLKIQPAKLEDSAVYLCASSRQVYGNTEAFFGQGTRLTVV.